This T cell receptor (beta chain) was found in a study of blood T cell repertoires in COVID-19. Study-level background: COVID-19 samples collected from the United States, Italy and Spain covered acute and convalescent phases. T cells, B-cell-depleted T cells, or PBMCs supplied cDNA or gDNA.

V lost 2 bases to trimming and J lost 8 bases; unmatched junction nucleotides: 17. Germline loops: CDR1 SGHVS, CDR2 FNYEAQ. The CDR3 is 18 residues long. In the original workflow: Amplifying reference gene primers gave estimates of nucleated cell counts. Profiling relied on immunoSEQ multiplex PCR, and the TCRdb table lists in-frame clones only, not all of them. That table gives V, J and clone size, and the DNA gave D and trimming. The sample includes roughly 63,000 clones, 79% of them seen just once. This chain links TRBV7-6 with TRBJ2-1; TRBD1 matches at 8 bases. The TCR originated in a human donor in a cohort sampled during active COVID-19. The sequenced material came from peripheral blood. Here the CDR3 DNA reads TGTGCCAGCAGCTTAAAGTCCGGTGGGCAGGGGGCGATCGATGAGCAGTTCTTC. Translating it yields CASSLKSGGQGAIDEQFF.